Listed here is a single TCR beta chain. The antigen this receptor binds is unknown. Per-base qualities were not stored, and no clone one base away is much larger. This record belongs to a study of identical twins (dated by TCRdb to the mid-2010s). Notes on the research overall: To test whether fetal clonotypes persist, the study used deep sequencing on TCR alpha and beta repertoires from monozygotic twins, unrelated adults of various ages, and cord blood. To rule out contamination, the twin experiments were replicated at different times with different library preparation protocols.

Only healthy Caucasian donors were included. The twin cohort comprised three pairs of female monozygotic twins, all aged about 18 to 29 years. Miltenyi CD45RO+ enrichment and human naive T-cell isolation kits were used to isolate memory (CD45RO+) and naive T cells from PBMC. The CDR1 and CDR2 encoded by the germline V gene are SQVTM and ANQGSEA. Trimming at the junction amounts to 0 bases on V and 0 bases on J, and the germline ends lie 12 bases apart. The CDR3 spans 15 residues, from the cysteine through the phenylalanine. Only the CDR3 DNA is retained, 45 bases long and in frame from the first base. Receptor amplification or capture employed 5' RACE. The sequencing machine was an Illumina HiSeq 2000. A universal primer binding site was added through template switching, and the final cDNA carried a unique molecular identifier so that TCR cDNA molecules could be counted accurately. Specific primers in the conserved constant-segment region were used to synthesize first-strand cDNA for the TCR alpha and beta chains. To control for contamination, every cDNA library was double barcoded, receiving both a SMART-Mk sample barcode and Illumina barcodes. TruSeq adapter sequences along with Illumina sample barcodes were introduced in two successive PCR steps. The Illumina HiSeq platform was used with custom primers to sequence TCR alpha and beta cDNA libraries. Turning to the authors' computational methods: Unique molecular identifiers were extracted from raw reads with MiGEC, and CDR3 positions were determined with MiXCR. For each individual, recombination models were inferred using an EM algorithm with the repgenHMM and IGoR tools. The analysis of shared clonotypes was done with the tcR package in R, with sharing normalized by the product of cloneset sizes. To study raw recombination free of thymic and clonal selection effects, out-of-frame nonproductive sequences were analyzed. The public sequencing data were trimmed at Q25 with fastp and processed into clonotypes with MiXCR by TCRdb, which kept only in-frame beta chains. Rows are combined by CDR3 protein, so each entry shows the most common genes and DNA. For this entry, the V and J calls and clone size follow TCRdb and not the study's own pipeline. The sample table holds 17,000 or so distinct CDR3 sequences, of which 69% were seen once. The leading ten clones occupy approximately 6% of the sample.

Here is what the overall study found, with its caveats: Zero-insertion analyses could be partly confounded by invariant T cells such as MAIT and iNKT, although diverse VJ usage argued against such confounding for most clonotypes. Because the same donors could not be followed over many years, the conclusions depended on cross-sectional statistical analysis. Abundant cord blood beta clonotypes had fewer insertions, young adult naive repertoires showed a similar but weaker trend, and memory repertoires showed no such trend. Out-of-frame TCR alpha sharing in monozygotic twins was systematically underestimated by recombination models, whereas sharing between unrelated individuals was in agreement with the recombination models. Compared with coincidental sharing between unrelated individuals, an excess of low generation-probability sequences was observed among out-of-frame TCR alpha sequences shared between twins. Excess twin sharing in beta out-of-frame sequences was weaker because fewer shared sequences lowered the signal-to-noise ratio.

The sequence was collected from a woman aged 18-29 years in good health. This table probably holds off-target reads from a library built for another chain. The rearranged segments are TRBV29-1 and TRBJ2-7; TRBD2 is a possible D gene, resting on 6 matching bases. Input material: memory (CD45RO+) T cells sorted from blood. According to the study, the label for this sample's cell subset or site signals: CD45RO+ enriched T cells. The CDR3 in this case is CSVEDRVSGSYEQYF. At the DNA level, the sequence is TGCAGCGTTGAAGATCGGGTTAGCGGCTCCTACGAGCAGTACTTC.